Following are 2 T cell receptor beta chains from one sample sequenced in a study of blood T cell repertoires in COVID-19. TCRdb's table, derived via immunoSEQ multiplex PCR, lists solely in-frame clones and lacks some. The sample yields 95,000 to 110,000 clones, 60% to 85% seen once. Sequenced material: peripheral blood. These TCRs come from a man between 65 and 85 years old with acute or convalescent COVID-19.

The genes are TRBV11-2 and TRBJ2-7; D is unclear. The V end lost 3 bases, the J end lost 2 bases, and 8 bases lay between the germline ends. Germline values: CDR1 SGHAT, CDR2 FQNNGV. The length of the CDR3 is 13 residues. DNA for the CDR3: TGTGCCAGCAGCTTGTCGCAGACCTACGAGCAGTACTTC. This sequence encodes CASSLSQTYEQYF.

The gene calls are TRBV7-9 and TRBJ2-1; D is possibly TRBD1 (6 bases). Trimming shortened V by 4 bases and J by 4 bases, and 11 bases separated the two germline ends. This CDR3 has 14 amino acids. CDR1 SEHNR and CDR2 FQNEAQ come from the germline V gene (reference sequence). CDR3 sequence: CASSSRDKYNEQFF. The CDR3 region has the DNA TGTGCCAGCAGCTCCCGGGACAAATACAATGAGCAGTTCTTC. Together with reference TRBV7-9 and TRBJ2-1, the CDR3 gives the full variable domain: DTGVSQNPRHKITKRGQNVTFRCDPISEHNRLYWYRQTLGQGPEFLTYFQNEAQLEKSRLLSDRFSAERPKGSFSTLEIQRTEQGDSAMYLCASSSRDKYNEQFFGPGTRLTVL.